The clone carrying this T cell receptor (beta chain) was counted ten times or more. Trimming shortened V by 7 bases and J by 7 bases, and 13 bases separated the two germline ends. This CDR3 contains 12 residues. This record comes from a study of patients and donors after allogeneic stem cell transplantation. TCRdb independently ran MiXCR on the RT-PCR reads; one entry per CDR3 protein. The data show about 160,000 distinct CDR3 sequences, roughly 22% seen once. The sequenced sample consisted of blood, either unsorted or a sorted T cell fraction (not recorded which). The chain joins TRBV12-3 or TRBV12-4 to TRBJ1-1; D call uncertain. This TCR was sampled from a human donor who was either an allogeneic HSCT recipient or a stem cell or donor lymphocyte infusion donor (not recorded which). It is not recorded whose cells these are; they may come from a transplant donor. In nucleotides, the CDR3 is TGTGCCAGCATAGGTCCCTTAGGTGAAGCTTTCTTT. This codes for CASIGPLGEAFF.